The T cell receptor (beta chain) described here comes from a study of blood T cell repertoires in COVID-19. Across the study: Some COVID-19 samples were acute and others convalescent; all came from the United States, Italy and Spain.

Authors' analysis steps: Amplification with reference gene primers provided the estimates of nucleated cell counts. Method: immunoSEQ multiplex PCR; TCRdb's copy keeps in-frame clones and lacks some. That table is the source of V, J and clone size, and D and trimming were worked out from the DNA. The sample lists about 310,000 clones, around 87% seen once, with around 7.8% in the top ten. The CDR3 covers 14 residues. The germline CDR1 and CDR2 sequences are SGHAT and FQNNGV. V was cut by 5 bases and J by 4 bases, with 15 bases left in between. The receptor was isolated from a woman aged 50 to 60 who had recovered from COVID-19. Material: peripheral blood. The rearrangement joins TRBV11-2 to TRBJ2-7, with D maybe TRBD1 (5 bases). The CDR3 coding sequence is TGTGCCAGCAGCCCAGTAAGGGGAAATTACGAGCAGTACTTC. It yields the protein CASSPVRGNYEQYF.